This entry concerns a single T cell receptor beta chain. Data came from immunoSEQ multiplex PCR; TCRdb stores just in-frame clones and leaves some out. The data hold approximately 84,000 clones, with around 94% observed a single time. The data are from a study of OX40 agonist ivuxolimab in advanced cancers. Turning to the study itself: Ivuxolimab, an agonistic anti-OX40 (CD134) antibody, was given to patients. Ivuxolimab, which patients received intravenously every 2 weeks, was dosed at 0.01 to 10 mg/kg. Earlier treatment with anti-PD-1, anti-PD-L1 or anti-CTLA-4 was permitted, and less than 50% had received some. Three patients got partial responses; one had hepatocellular carcinoma and two had cutaneous melanoma.

Germline CDR1 is PRHDT and CDR2 is FYEKMQ (reference sequence). This CDR3 is 13 amino acids long. V dropped 5 bases and J dropped 13 bases, with 18 bases sitting between them. The TCR comes from an adult with an advanced solid tumor such as melanoma, head and neck, liver or kidney cancer. This material consisted of CD4+ or CD8+ T cells sorted from blood, taken in a trial of the OX40 agonist ivuxolimab. This chain links TRBV13 with TRBJ2-1, with a possible D match to TRBD2 (6 bases). CDR3 sequence reads: CASSAGSGDRQFF. The CDR3 DNA reads as TGTGCCAGCAGCGCCGGGTCGGGGGATCGACAGTTCTTC.